Presented here are 21 T cell receptor beta chains from one specimen sequenced in a study of breast tumors, draining lymph nodes, adjacent tissues. Axillary draining lymph nodes of breast cancer patients supplied the node samples. TCRdb re-analysed the multiplex PCR reads in MiXCR, keeping a single row per CDR3 protein. Of nearly 110,000 distinct CDR3 sequences listed, more than 25% were seen once; the top ten hold 5.5% to 7%. Input material: axillary lymph node tissue. These receptors originate from a female donor with breast cancer. Some clones in this sample may be carry-over from other donors' samples.

This chain connects TRBV20-1 to TRBJ2-5; D is uncertain. Trimming stripped 2 bases from V and 5 bases from J, with 12 bases between. The CDR3 contains 13 residues. CDR1 is DFQATT, CDR2 SNEGSKA, per germline (reference sequence). The CDR3 DNA sequence: TGCAGTGCTAGAATACCAGTGTCCGAGACCCAGTACTTC. Residues: CSARIPVSETQYF.

In this sample, this clonotype turned up once. This likely comes from a read error, as the CDR3 has no conserved phenylalanine or tryptophan at its end. The gene calls are TRBV12-3 or TRBV12-4 and TRBJ2-7, with 10 bases that match TRBD1. V was clipped by 4 bases and J by 5 bases; unmatched bases: 5. The CDR3 totals 14 residues. The DNA of the CDR3 is TGTGCCAGCAGTTCGGGACAGGGGCTACACGAGCAGTACCTC. It yields the protein CASSSGQGLHEQYL.

This clonotype was seen ten or more times. The chain combines TRBV5-1 with TRBJ2-3; 7 positions match TRBD1. The CDR3 is 15 residues long. The germline gives CDR1 SGHRS, CDR2 YFSETQ. The J segment lost 2 bases and the V segment lost 0 bases, leaving 3 bases of the junction unmatched. This CDR3 is CASSLGQGYTDTQYF. The CDR3 region has the DNA TGCGCCAGCAGCTTGGGACAGGGATACACAGATACGCAGTATTTT.

This clonotype occurred many times. J is TRBJ2-7 and V is TRBV7-2; D call uncertain. The germline CDR1 and CDR2 sequences are SGHTA and FQGNSA. Trimming removed 1 base at V and 6 bases at J, with 10 bases between. The CDR3 runs to 13 residues. The CDR3 sequence: CASSLVGKSEQYF. The CDR3 coding sequence is TGTGCCAGCAGCTTAGTGGGGAAGAGCGAGCAGTACTTC.

About this clonotype itself: No DNA is shown, since the ends of the CDR3 on it are uncertain; the CDR3 is the one TCRdb lists. The chain is built from TRBV20-1 and TRBJ2-2; TRBD2, the table's D call, lacks a check against the DNA. Germline V lookup: CDR1 DFQATT, CDR2 SNEGSKA (reference sequence). The CDR3 spans 23 amino acids, including both terminal residues. CDR3 amino acids: CSARDHAGPLEQYFGPGTGELFF.

This clonotype was detected a few times. This sequence may be a read error, since a much larger clone differs from it by one base. J is TRBJ2-3 and V is TRBV20-1; 9 bases are shared with TRBD2. CDR3 length equals 14 residues. From germline, CDR1 is DFQATT and CDR2 SNEGSKA (reference sequence). CDR3 coding DNA: TGCAGTGCTTGGGGACTAGCAGCCACAGCTACGCAGTATTTT. It encodes CSAWGLAATATQYF.

The rearrangement links TRBV11-2 to TRBJ2-4; no reliable D call. V lost 1 base and J lost 0, with 4 bases in between. Looked up from germline, CDR1 is SGHAT and CDR2 is FQNNGV. This CDR3 region has 14 residues. CDR3 in amino acids: CASSLVLAKNIQYF. The CDR3 region has the DNA TGTGCCAGCAGCTTAGTACTAGCCAAAAACATTCAGTACTTC.

Many counts were recorded for this clonotype. The chain joins TRBV20-1 to TRBJ2-1, with D possibly matching TRBD1 (6 bases). Trimming removed 2 bases at V and 10 bases at J, with 9 bases between. The CDR3 has 11 amino acids. Per germline, CDR1 DFQATT and CDR2 SNEGSKA (reference sequence). CDR3 amino acids: CSARPGTEQFF. The CDR3 region has the DNA TGCAGTGCTAGACCCGGGACAGAGCAGTTCTTC.

This clonotype has ten or more counts. The chain recombines TRBV5-4 with TRBJ2-3; TRBD2 aligns across 7 bases. The CDR3 is made up of 16 amino acids. Germline V CDR1 and CDR2: SGHNT, YYREEE (reference sequence). V lost 4 bases and J lost 2; bases outside the gene matches: 10. CDR3 coding DNA: TGTGCCAGCAGCCCCGGGGGTAGCGGGTTCACAGATACGCAGTATTTT. Its translation: CASSPGGSGFTDTQYF.

This clonotype was seen a few times. This chain uses TRBV18 with TRBJ1-1, with 10 bases lining up with TRBD1. This CDR3 contains 16 residues. Germline V gene sequence: CDR1 KGHSH, CDR2 LQKENI. The trim removed 3 bases at V and 2 bases at J, leaving 6 bases unmatched. This chain's CDR3 is CASSPRDRGLNTEAFF. CDR3 coding DNA: TGTGCCAGCTCACCCCGAGACAGGGGGCTCAACACTGAAGCTTTCTTT.

On this clonotype itself: This sequence may be a read error, since a much larger clone differs from it by one base. The chain carries TRBV6-6 and TRBJ2-5; D perhaps matches TRBD2 (5 bases). V gave up 5 bases and J gave up 2 bases, with 24 bases separating them. The CDR3 contains 18 residues. Looked up from germline, CDR1 is MNHNY and CDR2 is SVGAGI (reference sequence). CDR3 coding DNA: TGTGCCAGCAGTCACACTATCGGAACTGCGGGCGCACAAGAGACCCAGTACTTC. Amino acids: CASSHTIGTAGAQETQYF.

For this clonotype: This may come from a read error, since a much larger clone is one base off. The final CDR3 position lacks the conserved phenylalanine or tryptophan, pointing to a likely read error. V usage is TRBV12-3 or TRBV12-4 and J usage is TRBJ1-1; D may be TRBD1 (5 bases). The CDR3 spans 14 residues. Trimming left V 6 bases short and J 7 bases short, with 18 bases between. The CDR3 sequence is CASSRGSGGGEAFL. DNA of the CDR3: TGTGCCAGCAGCCGCGGGTCGGGGGGAGGTGAAGCTTTCCTT.

This clonotype was picked up many times. The rearrangement uses TRBV7-6 and TRBJ2-1, with unresolved D. The CDR3 is 13 residues long. V shed 4 bases and J shed 9 bases, with 13 bases lying between them. Germline CDR1 is SGHVS and CDR2 is FNYEAQ. CDR3 nucleotide sequence: TGTGCCAGCAGCTCAAACGAGTTTGTTGAGCAGTTCTTC. Translating gives CASSSNEFVEQFF.

The sample holds many counts of this clonotype. The chain is built from TRBV13 and TRBJ1-2; D is undetermined. Per germline, CDR1 PRHDT and CDR2 FYEKMQ (reference sequence). This CDR3 comprises 13 residues. Trimming stripped 4 bases from V and 4 bases from J, with 10 bases between. The chain's CDR3 is CASSSPGFYGYTF. CDR3 coding DNA: TGTGCCAGCAGCTCCCCCGGTTTCTATGGCTACACCTTC.

In its sample, this clonotype was seen a few times. The chain couples TRBV14 to TRBJ1-1, with a possible D match to TRBD1 (5 bases). Germline CDR1 and CDR2: SGHDN and FVKESK. V was trimmed by 0 bases and J by 3 bases, leaving 5 bases between them. The CDR3 contains 13 residues. For the CDR3, the DNA is TGTGCCAGCAGCCAAGAACAGGACACTGAAGCTTTCTTT. Amino acid sequence: CASSQEQDTEAFF.

The count of this clonotype is one. The V and J genes are TRBV19 and TRBJ2-2, with unresolved D. Germline V gene data show CDR1 as LNHDA and CDR2 as SQIVND (reference sequence). Trimming left V 3 bases short and J 4 bases short, with 15 bases between. This CDR3 contains 16 residues. In DNA form, the CDR3 reads TGTGCCAGTAGTATTAGGGCACGAATGGGCACCGGGGAGCTGTTTTTT. This gives the protein CASSIRARMGTGELFF.

This clonotype was seen ten or more times. The rearrangement links TRBV4-2 to TRBJ2-5, with 8 nucleotides matching TRBD1. Germline V gene sequence: CDR1 LGHNA, CDR2 YNFKEQ. This CDR3 contains 17 residues. V shed 4 bases, J shed 0 bases, and the junction held 10 bases outside the gene matches. The CDR3 DNA reads as TGTGCCAGCAGCCGACTGACAGGGGCCCCGTACCAAGAGACCCAGTACTTC. The encoded protein is CASSRLTGAPYQETQYF.

This clonotype occurred many times. The chain links TRBV11-3 to TRBJ2-3, with 12 bases that match TRBD2. Germline V gene lookup returns CDR1 SGHNT and CDR2 YENEEA. The ends lost 5 bases at V and 0 bases at J; junction bases unmatched: 3. This CDR3 region has 16 residues. The CDR3 loop is CASSPGTSGSTDTQYF. In nucleotides, the CDR3 is TGTGCCAGCAGCCCGGGGACTAGCGGGAGCACAGATACGCAGTATTTT.

This clonotype was found a few times. Since a much larger clone is just one base distant, this may be a read error. J is TRBJ1-6 and V is TRBV6-1, with 7 bases identical to TRBD1. The CDR3 has 16 amino acids. V shed 5 bases and J 6 bases; nucleotides not matched to a gene: 10. Germline lookup yields CDR1 MNHNS and CDR2 SASEGT. The CDR3 DNA follows: TGTGCCAGCAGTCAATCGATCGGGACAGCTAATTCACCCCTCCACTTT. Its protein product is CASSQSIGTANSPLHF.

Only a few counts were recorded for this clonotype. A much larger clone differs from this one at a single base, so this may be a read error. This chain joins TRBV7-2 and TRBJ2-3, with 9 bases matching TRBD2. CDR1 and CDR2 from the germline V gene are SGHTA and FQGNSA. This CDR3 is 17 amino acids long. CDR3 loop: CASSLALAGFSTDPQYF. In DNA form, the CDR3 reads TGTGCCAGCAGCTTAGCGCTAGCGGGATTTAGCACAGATCCGCAGTATTTT.

This clonotype was picked up many times. The rearrangement links TRBV20-1 to TRBJ2-1, with 10 bases matching TRBD2. V lost 0 bases, J lost 8 bases, and 10 bases stayed unmatched. This CDR3 has 16 residues. Germline CDR1 reads DFQATT; CDR2 reads SNEGSKA (reference sequence). CDR3 in DNA: TGCAGTGCTAGAGATACGAGGGCTAGCGGGGGATATGAGCAGTTCTTC. Translation: CSARDTRASGGYEQFF.